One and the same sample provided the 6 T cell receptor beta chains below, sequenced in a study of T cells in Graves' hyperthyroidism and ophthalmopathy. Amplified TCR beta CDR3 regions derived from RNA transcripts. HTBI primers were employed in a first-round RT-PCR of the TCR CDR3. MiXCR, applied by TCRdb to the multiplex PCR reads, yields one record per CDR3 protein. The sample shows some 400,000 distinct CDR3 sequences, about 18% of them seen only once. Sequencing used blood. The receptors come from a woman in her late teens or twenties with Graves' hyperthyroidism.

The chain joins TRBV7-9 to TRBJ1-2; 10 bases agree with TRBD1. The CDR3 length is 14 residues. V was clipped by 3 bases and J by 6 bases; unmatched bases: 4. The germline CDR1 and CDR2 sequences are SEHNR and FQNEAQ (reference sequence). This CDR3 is CASSFVGQGNGYTF. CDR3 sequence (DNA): TGTGCCAGCAGCTTCGTGGGACAGGGGAATGGCTACACCTTC.

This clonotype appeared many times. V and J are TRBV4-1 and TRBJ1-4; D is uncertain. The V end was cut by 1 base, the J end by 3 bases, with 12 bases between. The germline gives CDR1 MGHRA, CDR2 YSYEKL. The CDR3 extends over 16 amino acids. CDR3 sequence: CASSQVLRTPNEKLFF. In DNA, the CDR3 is TGCGCCAGCAGCCAAGTATTAAGGACTCCTAATGAAAAACTGTTTTTT.

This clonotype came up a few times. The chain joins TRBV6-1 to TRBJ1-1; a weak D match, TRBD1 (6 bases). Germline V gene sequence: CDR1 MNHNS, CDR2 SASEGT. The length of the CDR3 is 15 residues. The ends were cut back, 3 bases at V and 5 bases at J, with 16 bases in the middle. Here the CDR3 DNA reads TGTGCCAGCAGTGACCCAGGGGCTATGTGGACTGAAGCTTTCTTT. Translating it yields CASSDPGAMWTEAFF.

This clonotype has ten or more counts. CDR3 DNA: TGTGCCAGCAGCTTCGATCCAGCCCTCGGGGAGACCCAGTACTTC. This codes for CASSFDPALGETQYF. The chain joins TRBV7-2 to TRBJ2-5; D is undetermined. CDR3 length equals 15 residues. Germline lookup yields CDR1 SGHTA and CDR2 FQGNSA. Deletions cut 3 bases from V and 5 bases from J, with 16 bases between.

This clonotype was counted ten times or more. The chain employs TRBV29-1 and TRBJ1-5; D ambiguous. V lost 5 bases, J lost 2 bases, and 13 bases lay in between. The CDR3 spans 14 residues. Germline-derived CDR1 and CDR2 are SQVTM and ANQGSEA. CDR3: CSVSRGTGNQPQHF. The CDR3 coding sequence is TGCAGCGTTTCTCGGGGTACAGGCAATCAGCCCCAGCATTTT. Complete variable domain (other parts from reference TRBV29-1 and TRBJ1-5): SAVISQKPSRDICQRGTSLTIQCQVDSQVTMMFWYRQQPGQSLTLIATANQGSEATYESGFVIDKFPISRPNLTFSTLTVSNMSPEDSSIYLCSVSRGTGNQPQHFGDGTRLSIL.

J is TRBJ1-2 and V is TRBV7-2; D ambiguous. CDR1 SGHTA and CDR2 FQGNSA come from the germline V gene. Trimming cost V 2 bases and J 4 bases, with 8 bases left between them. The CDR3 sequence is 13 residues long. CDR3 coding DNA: TGTGCCAGCAGCTTACTGGGCTTCTATGGCTACACCTTC. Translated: CASSLLGFYGYTF.